This TCR beta chain was captured in a study of synovial regulatory T cells in juvenile arthritis. The germline V gene has CDR1 LGHNT and CDR2 FRNRAP. The CDR3 runs 17 residues. Only the protein sequence is given. Concerning this clone itself: The antigen is unknown.

Donors were more than nine juvenile idiopathic arthritis patients with active disease. Median age approximately 10 years (about 2.2-22.9); median disease duration about 7 years (0.2-19.1). Regarding the study as a whole: Synovial Teff and blood CPL repertoires partially overlapped with iaTreg TCR repertoires, which were largely patient-private.

The method was immunoSEQ multiplex PCR; TCRdb's version includes in-frame clones alone and lacks a portion of them. The table counts 9,500 to 10,000 clones; over 0.85% lies in the top ten. This chain joins TRBV12-5 and TRBJ2-6. Sample: Treg cells from blood. Subset in this sample: remaining (HLA-DR-negative) circulating blood Treg cells. The TCR originated in a donor aged 2-30 years with juvenile idiopathic arthritis. CDR3 in amino acids: CASAPVKGSSGANVLTF.